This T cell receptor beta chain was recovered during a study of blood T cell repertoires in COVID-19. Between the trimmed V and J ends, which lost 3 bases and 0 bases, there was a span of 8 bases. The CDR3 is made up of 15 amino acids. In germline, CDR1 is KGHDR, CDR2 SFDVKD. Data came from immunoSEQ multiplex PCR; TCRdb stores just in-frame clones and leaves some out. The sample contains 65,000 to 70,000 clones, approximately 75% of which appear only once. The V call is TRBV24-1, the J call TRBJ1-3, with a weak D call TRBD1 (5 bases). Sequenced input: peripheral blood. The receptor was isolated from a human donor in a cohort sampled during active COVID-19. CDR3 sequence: CATSDPGLSGNTIYF. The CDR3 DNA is TGTGCCACCAGTGATCCGGGACTCTCTGGAAACACCATATATTTT.